A single sample gave rise to the 27 T cell receptor beta chains below, sequenced in a study of CD8 T cells in Susac syndrome. RNA was extracted with the RNeasy kit, and a quantity of about 0.45 to 1 ug was reverse transcribed using random hexamers. Each CDR3 protein gets one entry after TCRdb re-called the immunoSEQ multiplex PCR reads with MiXCR. Here the sample spans 95,000 to 150,000 distinct CDR3 sequences, just under 95% being singletons. Sequenced sample: CD8+ T cells from PBMCs. These receptors originate from a human donor with Susac syndrome.

CDR3 loop: CASSPDRGENQPQHF. CDR3 DNA: TGTGCCAGCAGCCCGGACAGGGGTGAAAATCAGCCCCAGCATTTT. The rearrangement joins TRBV5-4 to TRBJ1-5; 9 bases are shared with TRBD1. The ends lost 4 bases at V and 4 bases at J; junction bases unmatched: 6. The V gene's germline CDR1 is SGHNT and CDR2 YYREEE (reference sequence). The CDR3 loop spans 15 amino acids.

This sequence joins TRBV9 and TRBJ1-1, with no clear D. The V and J ends lost 0 bases and 8 bases respectively, with 11 bases between them. The germline V gene has CDR1 SGDLS and CDR2 YYNGEE. The CDR3 length is 13 residues. Here the CDR3 DNA reads TGTGCCAGCAGCGTAGATCCAGCTGGCGAAGCTTTCTTT. Protein sequence: CASSVDPAGEAFF.

This chain uses TRBV5-1 with TRBJ1-1; 7 bases line up with TRBD1. V shed 5 bases and J 4 bases; nucleotides not matched to a gene: 5. Germline values: CDR1 SGHRS, CDR2 YFSETQ. This CDR3 comprises 13 residues. The CDR3, as DNA: TGCGCCAGCAGTTTAACAGGGGCCACTGAAGCTTTCTTT. Translated, it gives CASSLTGATEAFF.

This clonotype is a singleton in its sample. The chain employs TRBV7-9 and TRBJ2-7; D may correspond to TRBD1 or TRBD2 (5 bases each). The CDR3 has 15 residues. The V gene's germline CDR1 is SEHNR and CDR2 FQNEAQ (reference sequence). The V gene lost 5 bases and the J gene lost 5 bases, with 19 bases spanning the gap. This CDR3 is CASSGGDLMYHEQYF. Written as DNA, the CDR3 is TGTGCCAGCAGCGGTGGGGACCTAATGTACCACGAGCAGTACTTC.

V and J are TRBV6-6 and TRBJ2-7, with D possibly matching TRBD2 (6 bases). The CDR3 has 14 residues. The V end lost 7 bases, the J end lost 2 bases, and 15 bases lay between the germline ends. Looked up from germline, CDR1 is MNHNY and CDR2 is SVGAGI (reference sequence). CDR3 DNA sequence: TGTGCCAGCATTCCGGGACGGGGGACCTACGAGCAGTACTTC. Protein sequence: CASIPGRGTYEQYF.

The J gene is TRBJ2-7, the V gene TRBV5-1; 11 nucleotides match TRBD2. The V segment lost 3 bases and the J segment 3 bases; nucleotides outside the gene matches: 5. CDR3 length: 15 residues. Germline CDR1 and CDR2: SGHRS and YFSETQ. CDR3 loop: CASSSVSGGDYEQYF. The CDR3 DNA sequence: TGCGCCAGCAGCTCCGTTAGCGGGGGGGACTACGAGCAGTACTTC.

The chain is built from TRBV5-1 and TRBJ2-3, with TRBD2 matching 10 bases. This CDR3 is 17 amino acids long. Looked up from germline, CDR1 is SGHRS and CDR2 is YFSETQ. The J segment lost 6 bases and the V segment lost 0 bases, leaving 10 bases of the junction unmatched. The CDR3 here is CASSLAYSGGASDTQYF. As DNA, the CDR3 is TGCGCCAGCAGCTTGGCCTACAGCGGGGGGGCGTCCGATACGCAGTATTTT.

The chain has TRBV5-6 and TRBJ2-5, with 8 bases fitting TRBD1. CDR1 SGHDT and CDR2 YYEEEE come from the germline V gene. The CDR3 is 13 residues long. The V segment lost 4 bases and the J segment 4 bases; nucleotides outside the gene matches: 3. The CDR3 DNA reads as TGTGCCAGCAGCCCTCAGGGGGCAGAGACCCAGTACTTC. Its protein is CASSPQGAETQYF.

The V gene is TRBV11-2, the J gene TRBJ2-5; 10 bases are shared with TRBD1. The CDR3 is made up of 15 amino acids. With V trimmed by 5 bases and J by 5 bases, 8 bases remained unmatched. Germline CDR1 SGHAT, CDR2 FQNNGV. The CDR3 loop is CASSTMTGGRETQYF. Written as DNA, the CDR3 is TGTGCCAGCAGCACTATGACAGGGGGCAGGGAGACCCAGTACTTC.

The V and J genes are TRBV3-1 and TRBJ1-1, with D uncertain. The CDR3 loop spans 15 amino acids. Germline V gives CDR1 LGHDT, CDR2 YNNKEL (reference sequence). V gave up 4 bases and J gave up 0 bases, with 12 bases separating them. Written as DNA, the CDR3 is TGTGCCAGCAGCCTTCACCCGTCATTGAACACTGAAGCTTTCTTT. Translated: CASSLHPSLNTEAFF.

This clonotype came up once. The chain combines TRBV4-1 with TRBJ2-3; a possible D gene is TRBD1 (5 bases). V was cut by 7 bases and J by 1 base, with 15 bases left in between. This CDR3 spans 15 amino acids. CDR1 and CDR2 (germline): MGHRA, YSYEKL. CDR3 loop: CASTIGVRGTDTQYF. CDR3 in DNA: TGCGCCAGCACTATAGGGGTTCGGGGCACAGATACGCAGTATTTT.

The V call is TRBV6-5, the J call TRBJ2-3; 8 nucleotides agree with TRBD1. Germline CDR1 reads MNHEY; CDR2 reads SVGAGI. Losses at the gene ends were 3 bases for V and 4 bases for J; bases not matched to a gene: 9. There are 16 residues in the CDR3. The CDR3 region is CASSYELGQEADTQYF. The CDR3 nucleotides read TGTGCCAGCAGTTATGAATTGGGACAGGAGGCAGATACGCAGTATTTT.

This clonotype was detected once. The chain employs TRBV3-1 and TRBJ1-6; D call uncertain. Trimming removed 4 bases at V and 3 bases at J, with 13 bases between. The CDR3 runs to 16 residues. Germline V gene sequence: CDR1 LGHDT, CDR2 YNNKEL (reference sequence). The CDR3 region is CASSPSVRHYNSPLHF. As DNA, the CDR3 is TGTGCCAGCAGCCCCTCGGTTAGGCACTATAATTCACCCCTCCACTTT.

In its sample, this clonotype was seen once. The chain carries TRBV7-6 and TRBJ2-7, with 10 bases that match TRBD1. The junction had 2 bases not matched to a gene; V was cut back by 1 base and J by 2 bases. CDR3 length equals 15 residues. The germline V gene encodes CDR1 SGHVS and CDR2 FNYEAQ. DNA of the CDR3: TGTGCCAGCAGCTTAGGAGGGACAGGGGCCTACGAGCAGTACTTC. Translating gives CASSLGGTGAYEQYF.

The chain combines TRBV27 with TRBJ2-7; maybe TRBD2 (5 bases). The CDR3 length is 13 residues. Germline loops: CDR1 MNHEY, CDR2 SMNVEV (reference sequence). Trimming shortened V by 5 bases and J by 2 bases, and 10 bases separated the two germline ends. In DNA form, the CDR3 reads TGTGCCAGCAGTCCCCTGGGAGCCTACGAGCAGTACTTC. Its translation is CASSPLGAYEQYF.

This chain connects TRBV12-3 or TRBV12-4 to TRBJ1-2; D possibly corresponds to TRBD1 (5 bases). V gave up 1 base and J gave up 6 bases, with 6 bases separating them. The CDR3 length is 12 residues. The CDR3 DNA reads as TGTGCCAGCAGTTTAGGGGGCCATGGCTACACCTTC. It yields the protein CASSLGGHGYTF.

The J gene is TRBJ2-1, the V gene TRBV7-6; weak D call: TRBD2 (6 bases). Germline V gene data show CDR1 as SGHVS and CDR2 as FNYEAQ. The CDR3 extends over 14 amino acids. Trimming cost V 2 bases and J 7 bases, with 12 bases left between them. The CDR3 protein is CASSLWGESNEQFF. The DNA for the CDR3 is TGTGCCAGCAGCTTATGGGGGGAGTCAAATGAGCAGTTCTTC.

The chain employs TRBV7-8 and TRBJ1-4, with D possibly TRBD1 on 6 matching bases. The CDR3 has 15 residues. CDR1 is SGHVS and CDR2 is FQNEAQ in the germline V gene. V dropped 1 base and J dropped 8 bases, with 14 bases sitting between them. The CDR3 here is CASSLGAGAGEKLFF. CDR3 coding DNA: TGTGCCAGCAGCTTAGGGGCAGGGGCTGGCGAAAAACTGTTTTTT.

The CDR3 here is CSVAGTDNYGYTF. The CDR3 DNA follows: TGCAGCGTTGCCGGGACAGACAACTATGGCTACACCTTC. The gene calls are TRBV29-1 and TRBJ1-2; 7 bases are shared with TRBD1. The CDR3 consists of 13 residues. CDR1 and CDR2 from the germline V gene are SQVTM and ANQGSEA. The J segment lost 2 bases and the V segment lost 4 bases, leaving 4 bases of the junction unmatched.

This clonotype was seen once. The J gene is TRBJ2-7, the V gene TRBV18, with D maybe TRBD2 (5 bases). This CDR3 has 13 amino acids. The V gene lost 1 base and the J gene lost 5 bases, with 9 bases spanning the gap. Germline CDR1 is KGHSH and CDR2 is LQKENI. CDR3 nucleotide sequence: TGTGCCAGCTCACCACGAGGGTACCACGAGCAGTACTTC. Translating it yields CASSPRGYHEQYF.

The chain links TRBV3-1 to TRBJ1-1, with D possibly TRBD1 on 5 matching bases. This CDR3 contains 15 residues. Germline CDR1 and CDR2: LGHDT and YNNKEL (reference sequence). V shed 7 bases and J shed 3 bases, with 18 bases lying between them. The CDR3 is CASTLAEGTDTEAFF. CDR3 coding DNA: TGTGCCAGCACCCTAGCCGAGGGGACGGACACTGAAGCTTTCTTT.

The V and J genes are TRBV5-6 and TRBJ2-7, with 11 bases identical to TRBD1. The CDR3 runs 15 residues. The germline V gene has CDR1 SGHDT and CDR2 YYEEEE. The V segment lost 6 bases and the J segment 3 bases; nucleotides outside the gene matches: 8. CDR3 nucleotide sequence: TGTGCCAGCAAACCGGCAGGGACAGGGGGCTACGAGCAGTACTTC. It is translated as CASKPAGTGGYEQYF.

The chain recombines TRBV29-1 with TRBJ2-5, with D perhaps TRBD1 or TRBD2 (5 bases each). Trimming pared 4 bases from V and 5 bases from J, leaving 8 bases between. The CDR3 totals 11 residues. Germline values: CDR1 SQVTM, CDR2 ANQGSEA. In DNA form, the CDR3 reads TGCAGCGTTGCCGAGGGGGAGACCCAGTACTTC. This encodes CSVAEGETQYF.

This sequence joins TRBV2 and TRBJ1-2; D remains ambiguous. Germline lookup yields CDR1 SNHLY and CDR2 FYNNEI. V was trimmed by 0 bases and J by 4 bases, leaving 15 bases between them. The CDR3 consists of 16 residues. The DNA of the CDR3 is TGTGCCAGCAGTGAAGCGCAGTTCGGCGTGGGCTATGGCTACACCTTC. The encoded protein is CASSEAQFGVGYGYTF.

The CDR3 loop reads CASSKGPSNYGYTF. DNA for the CDR3: TGTGCCAGCAGCAAGGGACCCTCCAACTATGGCTACACCTTC. The chain couples TRBV7-9 to TRBJ1-2, with D perhaps TRBD1 (5 bases). Germline CDR1 and CDR2: SEHNR and FQNEAQ (reference sequence). Trimming stripped 5 bases from V and 2 bases from J, with 12 bases between. The CDR3 extends over 14 amino acids.

This chain joins TRBV4-1 and TRBJ1-2; D not certain. Trimming pared 1 base from V and 8 bases from J, leaving 14 bases between. The CDR3 is made up of 14 amino acids. Germline-derived CDR1 and CDR2 are MGHRA and YSYEKL. CDR3 DNA: TGCGCCAGCAGCCAAGTAAAGGGATTAAGGGGCTACACCTTC. Its translation: CASSQVKGLRGYTF.

The chain uses TRBV12-3 or TRBV12-4 and TRBJ2-3, with 7 positions matching TRBD2. The CDR3 is made up of 15 amino acids. V shed 5 bases and J 0 bases; nucleotides not matched to a gene: 5. CDR3 nucleotide sequence: TGTGCCAGCAGTATGACTAGCCCTAGCACAGATACGCAGTATTTT. Its protein is CASSMTSPSTDTQYF.